This passage covers 30 T cell receptor beta chains from one sample sequenced in a study of spatial heterogeneity in lung cancer. Study outcomes and limitations: Tumoral mutation counts were tracked by counts of expanded intratumoral alpha and beta TCRs.

TCRdb re-called the 5' RACE reads with MiXCR, one entry per CDR3 protein. The table shows around 20,000 distinct CDR3 sequences, with around 5% occurring only once. The antigens of these receptors remain unknown. Time point defined: sample taken at primary tumor resection. Sequenced here: lung tumor tissue, sampled at surgery. The origin of the receptors is a female donor with early-stage non-small cell lung cancer.

This clonotype occurred a few times. This beta chain appears as a stray read in a library generated for alpha chains; its size is not informative. The V and J genes are TRBV4-2 and TRBJ2-3, with TRBD2 matching over 8 bases. CDR1 and CDR2 from the germline V gene are LGHNA and YNFKEQ. The CDR3 has 16 residues. The J segment lost 6 bases and the V segment lost 1 base, leaving 9 bases of the junction unmatched. CDR3 DNA: TGTGCCAGCAGCCAAGTCCGGACTAGCAGGACGGATACGCAGTATTTT. Protein sequence: CASSQVRTSRTDTQYF.

In this sample, this clonotype turned up many times. The library was designed around alpha chains, so this beta chain is a stray read whose abundance carries little weight. The chain has TRBV25-1 and TRBJ2-6, with D tentatively TRBD1 or TRBD2 (5 bases each). The germline gives CDR1 MGHDK, CDR2 SYGVNS. V was cut by 3 bases and J by 0 bases, with 12 bases left in between. This CDR3 is built from 17 residues. The CDR3: CASSDHPGASGANVLTF. The CDR3 DNA reads TGTGCCAGCAGTGATCACCCCGGGGCCTCTGGGGCCAACGTCCTGACTTTC.

This clonotype has a count of ten or more. Relative to the germline gene, one junction end is altered; a read error may explain this. Being off target in a library aimed at alpha chains, this beta chain has a size of little meaning. CDR3 sequence (DNA): TGTGCCAGCAGCGACCGATCTGAGAGCTTT. The encoded protein is CASSDRSESF. V gene TRBV9 combines with J gene TRBJ1-1; no firm D call. CDR1 and CDR2 (germline): SGDLS, YYNGEE. The CDR3 has 10 amino acids.

With respect to this clonotype: This beta chain is an unintended read in a library built for alpha chains; its size means little. The chain links TRBV4-1 to TRBJ2-3; no reliable D call. The V gene's germline CDR1 is MGHRA and CDR2 YSYEKL. The CDR3 contains 15 residues. V was pared by 4 bases and J by 2 bases, with 13 bases between. The CDR3 loop is CASSPSRVHTDTQYF. Written as DNA, the CDR3 is TGCGCCAGCAGCCCGTCTAGGGTACACACAGATACGCAGTATTTT.

This clonotype has ten or more counts. This beta chain slipped into a library made for alpha chains as a stray read, so its size is not meaningful. The chain employs TRBV5-6 and TRBJ1-4, with D uncertain. The germline CDR1 and CDR2 sequences are SGHDT and YYEEEE. The CDR3 length is 13 residues. The germline V and J ends were trimmed by 1 base and 3 bases, with 4 bases remaining between them. DNA for the CDR3: TGTGCCAGCAGCTTGCGAGCTAATGAAAAACTGTTTTTT. Protein: CASSLRANEKLFF. Full variable domain (missing parts from reference TRBV5-6 and TRBJ1-4): DAGVTQSPTHLIKTRGQQVTLRCSPKSGHDTVSWYQQALGQGPQFIFQYYEEEERQRGNFPDRFSGHQFPNYSSELNVNALLLGDSALYLCASSLRANEKLFFGSGTQLSVL.

A word on this clonotype: In a library made to pick up alpha chains, this beta chain is a stray read with a size that means little. This chain links TRBV5-6 with TRBJ1-5; D remains unclear. Germline V gene sequence: CDR1 SGHDT, CDR2 YYEEEE. The CDR3 totals 14 residues. V was clipped by 1 base and J by 7 bases, with 12 bases between them. CDR3 sequence reads: CASSLLASAQPQHF. For the CDR3, the DNA is TGTGCCAGCAGCTTGTTGGCAAGTGCGCAGCCCCAGCATTTT. Full variable domain (rest looked up from reference TRBV5-6 and TRBJ1-5): DAGVTQSPTHLIKTRGQQVTLRCSPKSGHDTVSWYQQALGQGPQFIFQYYEEEERQRGNFPDRFSGHQFPNYSSELNVNALLLGDSALYLCASSLLASAQPQHFGDGTRLSIL.

The table lists this clonotype with many counts. This beta chain is an off-target read within a library intended for alpha chains, so its frequency means little. The chain uses TRBV6-6 and TRBJ2-1; 10 bases map to TRBD2. V shed 2 bases, J shed 10 bases, and the junction held 14 bases outside the gene matches. Germline lookup yields CDR1 MNHNY and CDR2 SVGAGI (reference sequence). The CDR3 consists of 17 residues. CDR3: CASSYPRTSGKESEQFF. The CDR3 DNA is TGTGCCAGCAGTTACCCCCGAACTAGCGGGAAAGAATCAGAGCAGTTCTTC.

This clonotype was found many times. The library was prepared for alpha chains; this beta chain is a stray read, so its frequency means little. V usage is TRBV28 and J usage is TRBJ1-5, with 7 bases fitting TRBD1. The V gene end was trimmed by 4 bases and the J gene end by 7 bases; junction bases not matched to a gene: 10. Germline CDR1 is MDHEN and CDR2 is SYDVKM. The CDR3 has 15 residues. CDR3 coding DNA: TGTGCCAGCAGTTCCGAGGGGGCGGGGGTCCAGCCCCAGCATTTT. It codes for CASSSEGAGVQPQHF.

This clonotype was seen ten or more times. The library was built for alpha chains, so this beta chain is an off-target read and its size means little. This rearrangement joins TRBV20-1 to TRBJ2-1; 10 nucleotides line up with TRBD2. After removal of 6 bases from V and 4 bases from J, the junction contained 3 bases not matched to a gene. The germline V gene has CDR1 DFQATT and CDR2 SNEGSKA (reference sequence). CDR3 length equals 13 residues. The CDR3 region has the DNA TGCAGTGCCACGACTAGCGGGTACAATGAGCAGTTCTTC. Encoded protein: CSATTSGYNEQFF.

This clonotype turned up a few times. With the library built for alpha chains, this beta chain is off target and its frequency is not meaningful. This sequence joins TRBV7-9 and TRBJ2-3, with D unclear. V was shortened by 0 bases and J by 3 bases, with 16 bases between the two germline ends. Germline-derived CDR1 and CDR2 are SEHNR and FQNEAQ (reference sequence). The CDR3 has 17 amino acids. The CDR3 region has the DNA TGTGCCAGCAGCTTAGCGTATGGCGGACCTATGACAGATACGCAGTATTTT. This gives the protein CASSLAYGGPMTDTQYF.

This clonotype has ten or more counts. This beta chain is an unintended read in a library built for alpha chains; its size means little. This chain joins TRBV20-1 and TRBJ2-7; the D gene could be TRBD1 or TRBD2 (5 bases each). Germline lookup yields CDR1 DFQATT and CDR2 SNEGSKA (reference sequence). V was shortened by 2 bases and J by 4 bases, with 21 bases between the two germline ends. The CDR3 runs to 16 residues. Here the CDR3 DNA reads TGCAGTGCTAGACTACACACAGGAGGTCTGGTTTACGAGCAGTACTTC. It is translated as CSARLHTGGLVYEQYF.

The table lists this clonotype with many counts. A library made for alpha chains picked up this beta chain off target, so its size means little. V usage is TRBV10-3 and J usage is TRBJ1-3, with a tentative D call TRBD1 (5 bases). The CDR3 consists of 14 residues. V shed 9 bases and J shed 2 bases, with 14 bases lying between them. CDR1 and CDR2 (germline): ENHRY, SYGVKD. CDR3 sequence reads: CAIRDGRAGNTIYF. The CDR3, as DNA: TGTGCCATACGGGACGGGAGGGCTGGAAACACCATATATTTT.

This clonotype was counted at least ten times. This beta chain was picked up by a library intended for alpha chains and is off target, so its count carries little meaning. The rearrangement uses TRBV10-3 and TRBJ2-1; D tentatively reads TRBD1 or TRBD2 (5 bases each). CDR3 size: 14 residues. Germline V gene data show CDR1 as ENHRY and CDR2 as SYGVKD. The V and J ends lost 8 bases and 6 bases respectively, with 17 bases between them. CDR3 DNA: TGTGCCATCGGCGTAGGGACGGATCCCAATGAGCAGTTCTTC. The encoded protein is CAIGVGTDPNEQFF.

The table lists this clonotype with many counts. This beta chain turned up in a library designed for alpha chains; as an off-target read, its abundance says little. The chain links TRBV5-1 to TRBJ2-1; TRBD1 matches at 9 bases. Germline loops: CDR1 SGHRS, CDR2 YFSETQ. The CDR3 covers 15 residues. With 4 bases clipped from V and 4 bases from J, the junction kept 6 bases outside the gene matches. The CDR3 reads CASSRTGEEYNEQFF. CDR3 nucleotides: TGCGCCAGCAGCCGGACAGGGGAGGAGTACAATGAGCAGTTCTTC. The variable domain in full, completed from reference TRBV5-1 and TRBJ2-1, reads KAGVTQTPRYLIKTRGQQVTLSCSPISGHRSVSWYQQTPGQGLQFLFEYFSETQRNKGNFPGRFSGRQFSNSRSEMNVSTLELGDSALYLCASSRTGEEYNEQFFGPGTRLTVL.

Concerning this clonotype itself: The size of this beta chain means little, since it is a stray read in a library made for alpha chains. The chain carries TRBV20-1 and TRBJ2-2; D tentatively reads TRBD1 or TRBD2 (5 bases each). CDR3 length: 15 amino acids. Germline V CDR1 and CDR2: DFQATT, SNEGSKA (reference sequence). Trimming took 1 base from V and 1 from J, leaving 10 bases between them. CDR3 bases: TGCAGTGCTAGAGCCCGGGGCCGGAACACCGGGGAGCTGTTTTTT. As protein: CSARARGRNTGELFF.

In regard to this clonotype: With a much larger clone just one base away, this may be a read error. This beta chain is a stray read from a library made for alpha chains; its abundance is not meaningful. The J gene is TRBJ2-3, the V gene TRBV5-1; TRBD2 matches at 7 bases. Germline CDR1 and CDR2: SGHRS and YFSETQ. This CDR3 comprises 14 residues. V shed 5 bases, J shed 4 bases, and the junction held 7 bases outside the gene matches. The DNA for the CDR3 is TGCGCCAGCAGGACGGGAGGCCCGGCAGATACGCAGTATTTT. Translating gives CASRTGGPADTQYF.

This clonotype is labeled as medium-sized (0.01 to 0.1%). This beta chain was picked up by a library intended for alpha chains and is off target, so its count carries little meaning. The chain employs TRBV12-3 or TRBV12-4 and TRBJ2-3; the D is unclear. Trimming left V 3 bases short and J 0 bases short, with 10 bases between. This CDR3 is built from 15 residues. CDR3 in amino acids: CASSFGLGSTDTQYF. The CDR3, as DNA: TGTGCCAGCAGTTTTGGTCTAGGGAGCACAGATACGCAGTATTTT.

This clonotype came up many times. Little can be read into the size of this beta chain, an off-target read in a library designed for alpha chains. The rearrangement links TRBV12-3 or TRBV12-4 to TRBJ2-2, with 12 bases matching TRBD2. CDR3 length: 15 amino acids. Trimming removed 6 bases from V and 5 bases from J; junction bases left unmatched: 4. Here the CDR3 reads CASRQGLAGTGELFF. For the CDR3, the DNA is TGTGCCAGCAGACAGGGACTAGCGGGTACCGGGGAGCTGTTTTTT.

This clonotype showed up many times. This beta chain appears as a stray read in a library generated for alpha chains; its size is not informative. This chain uses TRBV18 with TRBJ2-3, with D tentatively TRBD2 (7 bases). The CDR3 extends over 13 amino acids. Per germline, CDR1 KGHSH and CDR2 LQKENI. Trimming took 6 bases from V and 5 from J, leaving 12 bases between them. The CDR3 reads CASSRGARDTQYF. CDR3 coding DNA: TGTGCCAGCTCTCGGGGGGCCAGAGATACGCAGTATTTT.

This clonotype was seen at least ten times. Since the library was made to target alpha chains, this beta chain is a stray read and its abundance is not meaningful. V gene TRBV2 combines with J gene TRBJ1-1; D is uncertain. The CDR3 runs 13 residues. The V end was cut by 3 bases, the J end by 3 bases, with 8 bases between. Germline V lookup: CDR1 SNHLY, CDR2 FYNNEI. This chain's CDR3 is CASSELEDTEAFF. The CDR3, as DNA: TGTGCCAGCAGTGAGTTAGAGGACACTGAAGCTTTCTTT.

The sample holds many counts of this clonotype. This beta chain is a stray read from a library made for alpha chains; its abundance is not meaningful. The CDR3, as DNA: TGTGCCAGCAAGCTAAGACAGGGGTTCAATGAGCAGTTCTTC. Amino acid sequence: CASKLRQGFNEQFF. This chain links TRBV6-2 or TRBV6-3 with TRBJ2-1, with TRBD1 matching 8 bases. Per germline, CDR1 MNHEY and CDR2 SVGEGT. V was pared by 7 bases and J by 6 bases, with 8 bases of the junction left unmatched. This CDR3 has 14 amino acids.

This clonotype was counted a few times. This beta chain lies outside the target of a library built for alpha chains; its clone size means little. The rearrangement links TRBV27 to TRBJ1-6, with no clear D. V was pared by 2 bases and J by 4 bases, with 6 bases between. CDR1 is MNHEY, CDR2 SMNVEV, per germline (reference sequence). This CDR3 is 14 amino acids long. The CDR3 sequence is CASSLGGYNSPLHF. The CDR3 coding sequence is TGTGCCAGCAGTTTAGGCGGGTATAATTCACCCCTCCACTTT.

At least ten counts were recorded for this clonotype. Little can be read into the size of this beta chain, an off-target read in a library designed for alpha chains. The chain uses TRBV5-1 and TRBJ2-2; D gene unclear. Germline loops: CDR1 SGHRS, CDR2 YFSETQ. The V end was cut by 4 bases, the J end by 3 bases, with 19 bases between. The CDR3 sequence is 17 residues long. CDR3 amino acids: CASSPPGPSGDTGELFF. The CDR3 nucleotides read TGCGCCAGCAGCCCCCCCGGGCCCAGTGGGGACACCGGGGAGCTGTTTTTT. Combining the CDR3 with reference TRBV5-1 and TRBJ2-2 gives the whole variable domain KAGVTQTPRYLIKTRGQQVTLSCSPISGHRSVSWYQQTPGQGLQFLFEYFSETQRNKGNFPGRFSGRQFSNSRSEMNVSTLELGDSALYLCASSPPGPSGDTGELFFGEGSRLTVL.

This clonotype was seen repeatedly, ten times or more. For a library built for alpha chains, this beta chain is a stray read; little rests on its size. V and J are TRBV7-9 and TRBJ2-7; tentatively, D is TRBD1 (5 bases). V lost 1 base to trimming and J lost 3 bases, with 7 bases between them. This CDR3 has 13 residues. CDR1 and CDR2 from the germline V gene are SEHNR and FQNEAQ (reference sequence). DNA for the CDR3: TGTGCCAGCAGCTTAGGACAGTTCTACGAGCAGTACTTC. Encoded protein: CASSLGQFYEQYF.

Concerning this clonotype itself: A library made for alpha chains picked up this beta chain off target, so its size means little. The rearrangement links TRBV12-3 or TRBV12-4 to TRBJ2-5; D uncertain. CDR3 length: 15 amino acids. Between the trimmed V and J ends, which lost 0 bases and 0 bases, there was a span of 8 bases. The CDR3 DNA reads TGTGCCAGCAGTTTAGCAGGGCCTGACCAAGAGACCCAGTACTTC. Translation: CASSLAGPDQETQYF.

This clonotype turned up a few times. Within a library made for alpha chains, this beta chain is off target, and its count is uninformative. This rearrangement joins TRBV12-3 or TRBV12-4 to TRBJ2-2, with TRBD1 matching over 8 bases. Losses at the gene ends were 6 bases for V and 7 bases for J; bases not matched to a gene: 7. The CDR3 is 14 residues long. The CDR3 here is CASSIRGPGGELFF. In DNA, the CDR3 is TGTGCCAGCAGCATCAGGGGGCCTGGCGGGGAGCTGTTTTTT.

This clonotype was recorded at least ten times. This beta chain is off target for a library built for alpha chains, so its abundance means little. The CDR3 loop reads CAISGTVNTGELFF. The DNA of the CDR3 is TGTGCCATCAGTGGCACAGTGAACACCGGGGAGCTGTTTTTT. J is TRBJ2-2 and V is TRBV10-3; D not certain. CDR3 length: 14 residues. Trimming pared 4 bases from V and 1 base from J, leaving 7 bases between. Germline CDR1 reads ENHRY; CDR2 reads SYGVKD.

This clonotype has ten or more counts. This beta chain appears as a stray read in a library generated for alpha chains; its size is not informative. The chain carries TRBV3-1 and TRBJ2-2; D is ambiguous. This CDR3 comprises 18 residues. Germline V gives CDR1 LGHDT, CDR2 YNNKEL (reference sequence). V was clipped by 1 base and J by 4 bases, with 19 bases between them. CDR3 sequence: CASSQGRVGEPLTGELFF. CDR3 DNA: TGTGCCAGCAGCCAAGGCCGGGTGGGTGAGCCGCTCACCGGGGAGCTGTTTTTT.

This clonotype came up many times. Because the library targeted alpha chains, this beta chain is an off-target read whose size means little. V usage is TRBV7-2 and J usage is TRBJ1-4, with D maybe TRBD1 (5 bases). V was trimmed by 4 bases and J by 6 bases, leaving 12 bases between them. The germline gives CDR1 SGHTA, CDR2 FQGNSA. This CDR3 has 14 residues. CDR3 in DNA: TGTGCCAGCAGCTCAGGGAGTCGATATGAAAAACTGTTTTTT. It codes for CASSSGSRYEKLFF.

In this sample, this clonotype turned up many times. With the library built for alpha chains, this beta chain is off target and its frequency is not meaningful. This chain joins TRBV20-1 and TRBJ2-7; the D gene is possibly TRBD2 (6 bases). Trimming pared 0 bases from V and 0 bases from J, leaving 15 bases between. CDR3 length: 16 residues. Germline V gene data show CDR1 as DFQATT and CDR2 as SNEGSKA (reference sequence). This chain's CDR3 is CSARDPFGGTSYEQYF. The CDR3 coding sequence is TGCAGTGCTAGAGATCCGTTTGGCGGGACCTCCTACGAGCAGTACTTC.